The 12 T cell receptor beta chains presented below share a single source sample, sequenced in a study of CD8 T cells in ankylosing spondylitis (dated by TCRdb to about 2017). Libraries came from 5' RACE. TCRdb lists the instrument as Illumina HiSeq 2500. The public reads were reanalyzed by TCRdb: fastp trimming at Q25, MiXCR alignment, in-frame beta chains only. Entries are consolidated by CDR3 protein sequence, retaining the most common genes and DNA. The sample data list under 450,000 distinct CDR3 sequences, and 20% to 25% of these were observed just once. The top ten hold around 13% of the sample. Source material: blood, either unsorted or a sorted T cell fraction (not recorded which). The receptors shown here come from a male donor with ankylosing spondylitis or in good health (not recorded which).

J is TRBJ2-3 and V is TRBV6-1; D not certain. CDR1 and CDR2 from the germline V gene are MNHNS and SASEGT. V shed 5 bases and J shed 1 base, with 7 bases lying between them. The CDR3 sequence is 13 residues long. CDR3 coding DNA: TGTGCCAGCAGTCCCCAGGGCACAGATACGCAGTATTTT. This codes for CASSPQGTDTQYF.

This clonotype was detected only a few times. The chain is built from TRBV20-1 and TRBJ2-7, with 9 bases fitting TRBD1. The CDR3 loop spans 13 amino acids. The junction had 2 bases not matched to a gene; V was cut back by 5 bases and J by 0 bases. The V gene's germline CDR1 is DFQATT and CDR2 SNEGSKA (reference sequence). The CDR3 spells CSAWTGDSYEQYF. The CDR3, as DNA: TGCAGTGCTTGGACAGGGGACTCCTACGAGCAGTACTTC.

The chain combines TRBV4-1 with TRBJ2-5; D possibly uses TRBD1 or TRBD2 (5 bases each). The CDR3 is 14 residues long. V dropped 1 base and J dropped 5 bases, with 11 bases sitting between them. Germline V gene data show CDR1 as MGHRA and CDR2 as YSYEKL. In DNA, the CDR3 is TGCGCCAGCAGCCAAGGGCCAGGGACGGAGACCCAGTACTTC. This codes for CASSQGPGTETQYF.

This clonotype has only a few counts. CDR3 sequence (DNA): TGCAGTGCTAGAGCAGGGACAGGGGAAGAGACCCAGTACTTC. It specifies CSARAGTGEETQYF. The chain uses TRBV20-1 and TRBJ2-5; 10 bases match TRBD1. V lost 1 base, J lost 3 bases, and 2 bases stayed unmatched. Per germline, CDR1 DFQATT and CDR2 SNEGSKA (reference sequence). The CDR3 runs 14 residues.

CDR3 sequence: CASNREGVVDTQYF. DNA for the CDR3: TGTGCCAGCAACCGGGAGGGGGTGGTAGATACGCAGTATTTT. The rearrangement uses TRBV12-3 or TRBV12-4 and TRBJ2-3; TRBD2 aligns across 8 bases. The CDR3 length is 14 residues. The V gene end was trimmed by 7 bases and the J gene end by 5 bases; junction bases not matched to a gene: 8.

This clonotype has a handful of counts. The genes are TRBV19 and TRBJ2-7, with TRBD1 matching 7 bases. Looked up from germline, CDR1 is LNHDA and CDR2 is SQIVND (reference sequence). The CDR3 totals 15 residues. V was clipped by 3 bases and J by 4 bases; unmatched bases: 9. The CDR3 sequence: CASSIGGQVGYEQYF. The CDR3 DNA follows: TGTGCCAGTAGTATCGGAGGACAGGTGGGATACGAGCAGTACTTC.

The chain joins TRBV5-1 to TRBJ2-1, with TRBD1 matching over 7 bases. CDR3 length: 17 amino acids. V dropped 4 bases and J dropped 2; count of bases not matched to a gene: 12. The germline V gene encodes CDR1 SGHRS and CDR2 YFSETQ. Here the CDR3 reads CASSPRPDRETYNEQFF. CDR3 DNA: TGCGCCAGCAGCCCTAGGCCCGACAGGGAAACCTACAATGAGCAGTTCTTC.

This clonotype came up a few times. The V call is TRBV28, the J call TRBJ2-1; maybe TRBD1 (6 bases). This CDR3 comprises 14 residues. Trimming removed 8 bases at V and 4 bases at J, with 15 bases between. CDR1 and CDR2 (germline): MDHEN, SYDVKM. The CDR3 DNA follows: TGTGCCAGCGGATACAGGGTGGGTTACAATGAGCAGTTCTTC. Translating it yields CASGYRVGYNEQFF.

The gene calls are TRBV7-9 and TRBJ2-5; D remains ambiguous. Per germline, CDR1 SEHNR and CDR2 FQNEAQ (reference sequence). V shed 2 bases and J shed 5 bases, with 9 bases lying between them. The CDR3 extends over 13 amino acids. The CDR3 region has the DNA TGTGCCAGCAGCTTAAAGGGTCCGGAGACCCAGTACTTC. Its translation: CASSLKGPETQYF.

This chain joins TRBV12-3 or TRBV12-4 and TRBJ1-5; D is ambiguous. The CDR3 loop spans 15 amino acids. The V and J ends lost 4 bases and 4 bases respectively, with 14 bases between them. The CDR3 DNA is TGTGCCAGCAGTTCCGGCAGATTGGGAAATCAGCCCCAGCATTTT. It translates to CASSSGRLGNQPQHF.

This clonotype was seen many times. The chain links TRBV29-1 to TRBJ2-4; 12 bases line up with TRBD2. With V trimmed by 7 bases and J by 1 base, 11 bases remained unmatched. This CDR3 has 17 residues. Looked up from germline, CDR1 is SQVTM and CDR2 is ANQGSEA. This CDR3 is CSATLAGGSLAKNIQYF. As DNA, the CDR3 is TGCAGCGCTACACTAGCGGGGGGATCCCTGGCCAAAAACATTCAGTACTTC.

The chain carries TRBV9 and TRBJ2-7; maybe TRBD1 (6 bases). V was clipped by 4 bases and J by 2 bases, with 13 bases between them. Germline-derived CDR1 and CDR2 are SGDLS and YYNGEE. This CDR3 has 14 residues. The CDR3, as DNA: TGTGCCAGCAGCCCCGGACAGAGAACCTACGAGCAGTACTTC. Amino acid sequence: CASSPGQRTYEQYF.